This T cell receptor beta chain appears in the sequencing data of a study of blood T cell repertoires in COVID-19. Study details: Collection of acute and convalescent COVID-19 samples took place in the United States, Italy and Spain.

This clone showed up just a few times. Different DNA sequences within this sample yield the same CDR3. This CDR3 contains 13 residues. V was shortened by 5 bases and J by 4 bases, with 11 bases between the two germline ends. Germline CDR1 reads SGHDN; CDR2 reads FVKESK. The protocol was immunoSEQ multiplex PCR, while the TCRdb copy is restricted to in-frame clones and leaves out a portion. In the table there are some 5,000 clones, around 85% of which are singletons. The sequenced sample consisted of peripheral blood. The origin of this receptor is a human donor in a cohort sampled during active COVID-19. The V call is TRBV14, the J call TRBJ1-1, with D maybe TRBD1 (5 bases). The DNA for the CDR3 is TGTGCCAGCAGCTTGGGCCAGGGCACTGAAGCTTTCTTT. Translating it yields CASSLGQGTEAFF.